This note documents a single T cell receptor beta chain sequence. Its specificity is not known. The CDR3 end is not reached by the read, which stops 3 residues before it; the germline J gene fills it in. This CDR3 comprises 13 residues. Germline lookup yields CDR1 ENHRY and CDR2 SYGVKD. J lost 5 bases, V lost 6 bases, and 5 bases had no gene match. Profiled with immunoSEQ multiplex PCR; TCRdb holds only in-frame clones, not every one. The sample features roughly 50,000 clones, with less than 40% in its top ten. This sample is drawn from a study of T cells in women clearing cervical HPV infection. Study-wide context: Cases were women with histologically confirmed HPV16-related CIN3 or worse, including a couple of invasive cancers. Case blood was drawn when the lesion was first found; control blood after infection became undetectable.

Points from the study as a whole: Controls had more TRBV6-7 (0.16%) than cases (about 0.11%). T-cell numbers per sample were unknown and may explain richness differences.

This rearrangement joins TRBV10-3 to TRBJ2-3, with 7 bases identical to TRBD2. The material sequenced was blood buffy coat. This receptor was obtained from a woman between 18 and 70 years old with a cervical HPV16 infection that either progressed to CIN3+ or cleared (not recorded which). The DNA read from the CDR3 is TGTGCCATCAGGGACGGGGAGGGAGATACG. Translation: CAIRDGEGDT. The whole CDR3 region reads CAIRDGEGDTQYF.